The rows below give T cell receptor beta chains drawn from one sample of a study of post-analysis software for immune sequencing data. TCRdb ran MiXCR on the PCR reads and lists one entry per CDR3 protein. Among roughly 800,000 distinct CDR3 sequences, 46% were seen once, and the ten largest hold roughly 4.5%. Source material: blood. These receptors all come from a girl aged 10 to 17 with multiple sclerosis. CDR3s include the opening cysteine and the closing phenylalanine or tryptophan. D genes are given only for firm matches. For some rows the clone size is stated as once, few or many, or as a class when expanded; others skip it.

j_call: TRBJ2-5; clone_size: -; d_call: -; v_call: TRBV27; cdr3_aa: CASSFGHGETQYF; cdr3_nt: TGTGCCAGCAGTTTCGGACACGGAGAGACCCAGTACTTC
j_call: TRBJ1-4; clone_size: -; d_call: -; v_call: TRBV19; cdr3_aa: CASSIPHKGRHEKRFF; cdr3_nt: TGTGCCAGTAGTATTCCCCATAAGGGCAGGCATGAAAAACGGTTTTTT
j_call: TRBJ2-5; clone_size: -; d_call: -; v_call: TRBV7-2; cdr3_aa: CASSSRKGRETQYF; cdr3_nt: TGTGCCAGCAGCTCCCGAAAGGGTCGGGAGACCCAGTACTTC
j_call: TRBJ1-5; clone_size: -; d_call: TRBD1; v_call: TRBV6-2/TRBV6-3; cdr3_aa: CASSFPPDRDQPQHF; cdr3_nt: TGTGCCAGCAGTTTTCCACCCGACAGGGATCAGCCCCAGCATTTT
j_call: TRBJ2-2; clone_size: few; d_call: -; v_call: TRBV7-2; cdr3_aa: CASSLSTDTGELFF; cdr3_nt: TGTGCCAGCAGCTTAAGCACAGACACCGGGGAGCTGTTTTTT
j_call: TRBJ1-4; clone_size: -; d_call: -; v_call: TRBV5-1; cdr3_aa: CASSFGTDEKLFF; cdr3_nt: TGCGCCAGCAGCTTCGGGACCGATGAAAAACTGTTTTTT
j_call: TRBJ1-1; clone_size: -; d_call: -; v_call: TRBV6-5; cdr3_aa: CASTHPGLEAFF; cdr3_nt: TGTGCCAGCACCCATCCGGGACTTGAAGCTTTCTTT
j_call: TRBJ2-7; clone_size: -; d_call: -; v_call: TRBV7-9; cdr3_aa: CASSLHGGIYEQYF; cdr3_nt: TGTGCCAGCAGCTTGCATGGCGGGATCTACGAGCAGTACTTC
j_call: TRBJ2-1; clone_size: -; d_call: -; v_call: TRBV27; cdr3_aa: CASSLLASPYNEQFF; cdr3_nt: TGTGCCAGCAGTTTGTTGGCGTCCCCCTACAATGAGCAGTTCTTC
j_call: TRBJ2-1; clone_size: few; d_call: -; v_call: TRBV29-1; cdr3_aa: CSVEWGSHEQFF; cdr3_nt: TGCAGCGTTGAATGGGGGAGCCATGAGCAGTTCTTC
j_call: TRBJ2-3; clone_size: -; d_call: TRBD2; v_call: TRBV27; cdr3_aa: CASSLWAGDTDTQYF; cdr3_nt: TGTGCCAGCAGTTTATGGGCGGGAGACACAGATACGCAGTATTTT
j_call: TRBJ1-1; clone_size: -; d_call: -; v_call: TRBV2; cdr3_aa: CGGGEVTEAFF; cdr3_nt: TGTGGAGGGGGTGAGGTCACTGAAGCTTTCTTT
j_call: TRBJ2-7; clone_size: -; d_call: -; v_call: TRBV27; cdr3_aa: CATSMWRGTPYEQYF; cdr3_nt: TGTGCCACCTCAATGTGGCGGGGTACTCCGTACGAGCAGTACTTC
j_call: TRBJ2-7; clone_size: -; d_call: -; v_call: TRBV4-2; cdr3_aa: CASSQGLSSYEQYF; cdr3_nt: TGTGCCAGCAGCCAAGGTCTGTCCTCCTACGAGCAGTACTTC
j_call: TRBJ2-3; clone_size: -; d_call: -; v_call: TRBV25-1; cdr3_aa: CASSALNTQYF; cdr3_nt: TGTGCCAGCAGTGCCCTCAATACGCAGTATTTT
j_call: TRBJ1-2; clone_size: few; d_call: TRBD1; v_call: TRBV12-3/TRBV12-4; cdr3_aa: CASSSSTGGHYGYTF; cdr3_nt: TGTGCCAGCAGTTCCTCGACAGGGGGCCACTATGGCTACACCTTC
j_call: TRBJ1-2; clone_size: few; d_call: TRBD1; v_call: TRBV18; cdr3_aa: CASSHQTGGSDGYTF; cdr3_nt: TGTGCCAGCTCACACCAGACAGGGGGTTCGGATGGCTACACCTTC
j_call: TRBJ1-2; clone_size: few; d_call: -; v_call: TRBV12-3/TRBV12-4; cdr3_aa: CASSDGTDLDGYTF; cdr3_nt: TGTGCCAGCAGCGACGGGACGGATCTTGATGGCTACACCTTC
j_call: TRBJ1-5; clone_size: -; d_call: TRBD1; v_call: TRBV28; cdr3_aa: CASSFYRGKGSNQPQHF; cdr3_nt: TGTGCCAGCAGTTTTTACAGGGGGAAAGGGAGCAATCAGCCCCAGCATTTT
j_call: TRBJ2-1; clone_size: -; d_call: TRBD2; v_call: TRBV15; cdr3_aa: CATSATGLAGSNEQFF; cdr3_nt: TGTGCCACCAGCGCTACGGGACTAGCGGGAAGCAATGAGCAGTTCTTC
j_call: TRBJ2-7; clone_size: few; d_call: TRBD1; v_call: TRBV7-2; cdr3_aa: CASSLGARTGNEQYF; cdr3_nt: TGTGCCAGCAGCTTAGGCGCTAGGACAGGGAACGAGCAGTACTTC
j_call: TRBJ1-2; clone_size: few; d_call: -; v_call: TRBV6-1; cdr3_aa: CASSEPGGGIFYGYTF; cdr3_nt: TGTGCCAGCAGTGAACCCGGGGGGGGGATCTTCTATGGCTACACCTTC
j_call: TRBJ2-5; clone_size: -; d_call: -; v_call: TRBV12-3/TRBV12-4; cdr3_aa: CASSLGWERGKETQYF; cdr3_nt: TGTGCCAGCAGTTTAGGGTGGGAGAGGGGTAAAGAGACCCAGTACTTC
j_call: TRBJ2-7; clone_size: -; d_call: -; v_call: TRBV5-1; cdr3_aa: CASSLTIRTYEQYF; cdr3_nt: TGCGCCAGCAGCTTGACTATACGGACTTACGAGCAGTACTTC
j_call: TRBJ1-1; clone_size: -; d_call: -; v_call: TRBV29-1; cdr3_aa: CSVELKGGTEAFF; cdr3_nt: TGCAGCGTTGAACTCAAAGGAGGGACTGAAGCTTTCTTT
j_call: TRBJ1-2; clone_size: few; d_call: -; v_call: TRBV29-1; cdr3_aa: CSVDPGAVYGYTF; cdr3_nt: TGCAGCGTTGATCCAGGGGCAGTTTATGGCTACACCTTC
j_call: TRBJ2-5; clone_size: -; d_call: TRBD2; v_call: TRBV20-1; cdr3_aa: CSARGGQEREGPRETQYF; cdr3_nt: TGCAGTGCTAGAGGGGGTCAGGAACGGGAGGGCCCTCGAGAGACCCAGTACTTC
j_call: TRBJ1-4; clone_size: -; d_call: -; v_call: TRBV6-6; cdr3_aa: CASRQAVRNNEKLFF; cdr3_nt: TGTGCCAGCAGACAGGCAGTTCGGAATAATGAAAAACTGTTTTTT
j_call: TRBJ2-3; clone_size: -; d_call: TRBD2; v_call: TRBV10-3; cdr3_aa: CAITSSTSGRADTQYF; cdr3_nt: TGTGCCATCACCTCGTCGACTAGCGGGAGAGCAGATACGCAGTATTTT